A single sample is the source of the 9 T cell receptor beta chains below, sequenced in a study of beta chain features in type 1 diabetes. Every isolated RNA sample was fully reverse transcribed, so sequencing captured expressed TCRB transcripts. TCRdb's copy holds only in-frame clones and misses some; the assay was immunoSEQ multiplex PCR. The sample contains around 450,000 clones, over 9.5% of which appear only once. Material for sequencing was naive CD4+ T cells from blood. The receptors were sampled from a woman aged 18-35 years in good health.

The V gene is TRBV29-1, the J gene TRBJ1-2; 7 positions agree with TRBD1. The CDR3 length is 13 residues. Germline V gene data show CDR1 as SQVTM and CDR2 as ANQGSEA. V dropped 7 bases and J dropped 1; count of bases not matched to a gene: 6. The chain's CDR3 is CSGTDRVNYGYTF. The CDR3 nucleotides read TGCAGCGGGACCGACAGGGTTAACTATGGCTACACCTTC. Looking up the rest from reference TRBV29-1 and TRBJ1-2 gives the full variable domain: SAVISQKPSRDICQRGTSLTIQCQVDSQVTMMFWYRQQPGQSLTLIATANQGSEATYESGFVIDKFPISRPNLTFSTLTVSNMSPEDSSIYLCSGTDRVNYGYTFGSGTRLTVV.

This clone was seen only a few times. The V gene is TRBV27, the J gene TRBJ2-7; no clear D. V was clipped by 4 bases and J by 3 bases, with 10 bases between them. CDR1 and CDR2 from the germline V gene are MNHEY and SMNVEV (reference sequence). This CDR3 has 13 residues. CDR3 coding DNA: TGTGCCAGCAGTTGGACCGCCAACTACGAGCAGTACTTC. Translation gives CASSWTANYEQYF.

This clone was counted only a few times. The chain links TRBV4-2 to TRBJ1-1; D gene unclear. V gave up 3 bases and J gave up 6 bases, with 8 bases separating them. Germline CDR1 LGHNA, CDR2 YNFKEQ. This CDR3 contains 12 residues. CDR3 loop: CASSHERAEAFF. CDR3 sequence (DNA): TGTGCCAGCAGCCACGAGAGAGCTGAAGCTTTCTTT.

This clone was seen a few times. This chain connects TRBV27 to TRBJ1-2; perhaps TRBD1 as D (6 bases). CDR1 is MNHEY, CDR2 SMNVEV, per germline (reference sequence). Trimming took off 8 bases at V and 3 bases at J, with 19 bases between the two ends. The CDR3 is 15 residues long. CDR3: CASRGRTAADYGYTF. The CDR3 DNA is TGTGCCAGCCGGGGCCGGACAGCCGCGGACTATGGCTACACCTTC.

In this sample, this clone turned up a few times. V and J are TRBV10-3 and TRBJ2-3, with TRBD2 identical over 8 bases. V lost 8 bases and J lost 4; bases outside the gene matches: 8. Looked up from germline, CDR1 is ENHRY and CDR2 is SYGVKD. The CDR3 spans 14 residues. The chain's CDR3 is CAIAGTSLSDTQYF. CDR3 in DNA: TGTGCCATCGCCGGGACTAGTCTCTCAGATACGCAGTATTTT.

This chain connects TRBV28 to TRBJ1-2, with 8 bases matching TRBD1. The CDR3 spans 14 residues. Trimming removed 4 bases from V and 5 bases from J; junction bases left unmatched: 6. Germline CDR1 MDHEN, CDR2 SYDVKM. CDR3 in amino acids: CASSSAGGKYGYTF. CDR3 in DNA: TGTGCCAGCAGTTCGGCAGGGGGCAAGTATGGCTACACCTTC.

V usage is TRBV27 and J usage is TRBJ2-7; 14 nucleotides line up with TRBD2. V dropped 5 bases and J dropped 4; count of bases not matched to a gene: 10. The CDR3 sequence is 17 residues long. Germline V gives CDR1 MNHEY, CDR2 SMNVEV (reference sequence). CDR3 DNA: TGTGCCAGCAGTCCCCCGGGACTAGCGGGAGCAGTTTACGAGCAGTACTTC. It codes for CASSPPGLAGAVYEQYF.

This clone was seen a handful of times. CDR3 amino acids: CASSLGQAPGETQYF. The CDR3 region has the DNA TGTGCCAGCAGCTTAGGGCAGGCGCCTGGGGAGACCCAGTACTTC. This chain joins TRBV7-7 and TRBJ2-5; D remains ambiguous. This CDR3 spans 15 amino acids. Germline V gene data show CDR1 as SSHAT and CDR2 as FNYEAQ (reference sequence). Trimming left V 1 base short and J 5 bases short, with 14 bases between.

The genes are TRBV4-2 and TRBJ2-1; the D is unclear. Germline CDR1 is LGHNA and CDR2 is YNFKEQ. Deletions cut 0 bases from V and 3 bases from J, with 3 bases between. The CDR3 has 13 amino acids. The CDR3 is CASSQEVYNEQFF. The CDR3 DNA is TGTGCCAGCAGCCAAGAGGTCTACAATGAGCAGTTCTTC.